A selection of T cell receptor beta chains follows, all from one sample in a study of identical twins. TCRdb itself ran the 5' RACE reads through MiXCR, one entry per CDR3 protein. The sample contains roughly 690,000 distinct CDR3 sequences, 21% of which appear only once. This sample was also put to use in a study of T cells expressing NK-cell markers.

Sequencing was performed on PBMCs. All receptors derive from a woman under 30 in good health. Each CDR3 is given with its conserved first and last residue. Each record gives: CDR3 length, V gene, D gene, J gene, clone size, CDR3 protein, CDR3 DNA. A D gene is named only where the DNA matches it firmly. The size of a clone is reported for some rows only, either as once, few or many, or as a class for expanded clones.

12	TRBV5-6	-	TRBJ2-7	-	CASSLWQNEQYF	TGTGCCAGCAGCTTGTGGCAGAACGAGCAGTACTTC
15	TRBV7-9	TRBD1	TRBJ1-1	-	CASSRKGQANTEAFF	TGTGCCAGCAGCAGGAAGGGACAGGCGAACACTGAAGCTTTCTTT
15	TRBV10-3	TRBD1	TRBJ2-1	few	CAIRRTGGSYNEQFF	TGTGCCATCAGACGGACAGGGGGCTCCTACAATGAGCAGTTCTTC
16	TRBV20-1	-	TRBJ2-3	few	CSAIPLTSNGADTQYF	TGCAGTGCTATCCCTCTCACTAGCAATGGCGCAGATACGCAGTATTTT
17	TRBV25-1	-	TRBJ2-5	-	CASSEYPRQVRQETQYF	TGTGCCAGCAGTGAATATCCCCGACAGGTTCGACAAGAGACCCAGTACTTC
14	TRBV2	-	TRBJ2-3	few	CASSVGLQTDTQYF	TGTGCCAGCAGTGTTGGACTACAAACAGATACGCAGTATTTT
11	TRBV11-2	TRBD2	TRBJ2-1	-	CASSPGLVLVF	TGTGCCAGCAGCCCCGGACTAGTCCTGGTCTTC
15	TRBV5-6	-	TRBJ2-1	-	CASSNPSSPYNEQFF	TGTGCCAGCAGCAACCCGTCTAGCCCCTACAATGAGCAGTTCTTC
12	TRBV10-2	-	TRBJ2-5	few	CASRGTLGTQYF	TGCGCCAGCAGGGGGACACTGGGGACCCAGTACTTC
15	TRBV12-3/TRBV12-4	TRBD1	TRBJ2-1	-	CASSFSTGGYNEQFF	TGTGCCAGCAGTTTCTCGACAGGGGGATACAATGAGCAGTTCTTC
16	TRBV10-3	-	TRBJ2-2	few	CAISEIGGGSTGELFF	TGTGCCATCAGTGAGATAGGGGGAGGATCGACCGGGGAGCTGTTTTTT
16	TRBV6-5	TRBD1	TRBJ1-6	many	CASSYSRTGGSSPLHF	TGTGCCAGCAGTTACTCTCGGACAGGGGGATCTTCACCCCTCCACTTT
12	TRBV20-1	TRBD1	TRBJ2-1	-	CSASRGGNGQFF	TGCAGTGCTAGCCGAGGGGGCAATGGGCAGTTCTTC
14	TRBV10-2	TRBD2	TRBJ2-7	few	CASGKRGGTYEQYF	TGCGCCAGTGGAAAGCGGGGGGGTACCTACGAGCAGTACTTC
16	TRBV29-1	-	TRBJ2-1	few	CSVGGADTRPYNEQFF	TGCAGCGTTGGGGGGGCTGACACCCGACCCTACAATGAGCAGTTCTTC
13	TRBV7-9	-	TRBJ1-1	-	CASSSGWGSEAFF	TGTGCCAGCAGCTCGGGGTGGGGTTCCGAAGCTTTCTTT
18	TRBV10-2	TRBD1	TRBJ2-6	-	CASSTGQLFRSGANVLTF	TGCGCCAGCAGTACGGGACAGCTGTTCCGCTCTGGGGCCAACGTCCTGACTTTC
14	TRBV7-2	-	TRBJ2-5	few	CASSQRRYQETQYF	TGTGCCAGCAGCCAGAGACGGTATCAAGAGACCCAGTACTTC
14	TRBV20-1	-	TRBJ1-3	-	CSAAQSGQQNTIYF	TGCAGTGCCGCTCAGTCCGGACAGCAAAACACCATATATTTT
12	TRBV3-1	-	TRBJ1-1	-	CASSGTWAEAFF	TGTGCCAGCAGCGGGACATGGGCGGAGGCTTTCTTT
14	TRBV12-3/TRBV12-4	-	TRBJ2-5	-	CASSLLQIKETQYF	TGTGCCAGCAGTTTACTACAGATAAAGGAGACCCAGTACTTC
14	TRBV5-1	-	TRBJ2-7	few	CASSSTPTEHEQYF	TGCGCCAGCAGCTCAACCCCGACAGAGCACGAGCAGTACTTC
13	TRBV5-1	TRBD2	TRBJ2-1	-	CASRASGRNEQFF	TGCGCCAGCAGGGCTAGCGGGAGAAATGAGCAGTTCTTC
15	TRBV7-6	TRBD2	TRBJ2-1	few	CASSLGSGSRSEQFF	TGTGCCAGCAGCTTAGGTAGCGGGAGTCGAAGTGAGCAGTTCTTC
16	TRBV7-6	-	TRBJ2-3	-	CASSLVGRKGTDTQYF	TGTGCCAGCAGCTTAGTCGGCCGAAAAGGCACAGATACGCAGTATTTT
16	TRBV7-2	-	TRBJ2-5	-	CASSLARLLYQETQYF	TGTGCCAGCAGCTTAGCTCGACTACTTTACCAAGAGACCCAGTACTTC
14	TRBV19	-	TRBJ2-1	-	CASSFYGGSNEQFF	TGTGCCAGTAGTTTCTACGGAGGTAGCAATGAGCAGTTCTTC
14	TRBV2	TRBD1	TRBJ2-5	many	CASRSWDRSETQYF	TGTGCCAGCAGATCGTGGGACAGGTCTGAGACCCAGTACTTC
16	TRBV6-2/TRBV6-3	-	TRBJ2-7	-	CASSYAGFLYTYEQYF	TGTGCCAGCAGTTACGCGGGGTTCTTGTATACCTACGAGCAGTACTTC
11	TRBV20-1	-	TRBJ2-7	-	CSARLRREQYF	TGCAGTGCTAGGTTGCGACGCGAGCAGTACTTC
12	TRBV6-5	-	TRBJ1-2	-	CASSYFFGGYTF	TGTGCCAGCAGTTACTTTTTCGGTGGCTACACCTTC
14	TRBV7-9	-	TRBJ2-3	-	CASGRTASSDTQYF	TGTGCCAGCGGCCGGACAGCGAGTTCAGATACGCAGTATTTT
14	TRBV2	-	TRBJ2-5	-	CASSRAQVQETQYF	TGTGCCAGCAGTCGAGCGCAGGTCCAAGAGACCCAGTACTTC
14	TRBV12-3/TRBV12-4	-	TRBJ2-7	-	CASKGGPSSYEQYF	TGTGCCAGCAAGGGCGGGCCCAGCTCCTACGAGCAGTACTTC
13	TRBV7-2	-	TRBJ2-4	-	CASSLVGLNIQYF	TGTGCCAGCAGCTTAGTCGGACTTAACATTCAGTACTTC
14	TRBV12-3/TRBV12-4	-	TRBJ2-7	-	CASSKHSTGLEQYF	TGTGCCAGCAGCAAGCACTCAACAGGACTCGAGCAGTACTTC
15	TRBV20-1	-	TRBJ2-1	many	CSARAPDGVRNEQFF	TGCAGTGCTAGAGCCCCGGACGGAGTACGCAATGAGCAGTTCTTC
13	TRBV28	-	TRBJ2-5	-	CASSQQGWETQYF	TGTGCCAGCAGTCAGCAGGGATGGGAGACCCAGTACTTC
13	TRBV29-1	TRBD1	TRBJ2-5	-	CSVERLNTGAQYF	TGCAGCGTTGAGCGGCTAAATACAGGGGCCCAGTACTTC
14	TRBV7-8	TRBD2	TRBJ2-1	few	CASSYSGGQNEQFF	TGTGCCAGCAGCTACAGCGGGGGCCAGAATGAGCAGTTCTTC
14	TRBV19	TRBD1	TRBJ1-1	many	CASSIGQGNTEAFF	TGTGCCAGTAGTATCGGACAGGGGAACACTGAAGCTTTCTTT
15	TRBV27	-	TRBJ2-1	once	CASSQQGPRLNEQFF	TGTGCCAGCAGCCAACAGGGCCCGAGATTAAATGAGCAGTTCTTC
14	TRBV27	-	TRBJ2-7	-	CASSLLGLRGEQYF	TGTGCCAGCAGTTTGCTAGGCTTAAGAGGCGAGCAGTACTTC
15	TRBV12-3/TRBV12-4	TRBD2	TRBJ2-3	-	CASSKRGLVGDTQYF	TGTGCCAGCAGTAAACGGGGACTAGTGGGAGATACGCAGTATTTT
12	TRBV6-6	-	TRBJ2-5	-	CASTPDRETQYF	TGTGCCAGCACCCCCGATCGGGAGACCCAGTACTTC
16	TRBV5-1	-	TRBJ2-7	-	CASSLAKSGNDYEQYF	TGCGCCAGCAGCTTGGCCAAGTCAGGGAACGACTACGAGCAGTACTTC
14	TRBV20-1	TRBD1	TRBJ2-7	-	CSASDRGVSDEQYF	TGCAGTGCATCAGACAGGGGAGTATCTGACGAGCAGTACTTC
14	TRBV7-2	TRBD1	TRBJ2-1	few	CASSLKTGNNEQFF	TGTGCCAGCAGCTTAAAGACAGGGAACAATGAGCAGTTCTTC
17	TRBV24-1	TRBD2	TRBJ2-1	-	CATSAQGGLAGVNEQFF	TGTGCCACCAGTGCCCAGGGAGGACTAGCGGGAGTAAATGAGCAGTTCTTC
17	TRBV11-2	TRBD1	TRBJ2-3	-	CASSARTGGSGADTQYF	TGTGCCAGCAGCGCTCGGACAGGGGGTTCCGGCGCAGATACGCAGTATTTT
17	TRBV7-2	TRBD1	TRBJ2-2	few	CASSLPRDRVNTGELFF	TGTGCCAGCAGCTTACCGAGGGACAGGGTGAACACCGGGGAGCTGTTTTTT
18	TRBV6-1	-	TRBJ2-3	few	CASTIGNRASALTDTQYF	TGTGCCAGCACCATAGGTAATAGGGCCTCAGCCCTCACAGATACGCAGTATTTT